The rows below give T cell receptor beta chains drawn from one sample of a study of identical twins. In TCRdb, the 5' RACE reads were re-called with MiXCR into one record per CDR3 protein. The repertoire holds fewer than 250,000 distinct CDR3 sequences, with more than 6.5% as singletons. This same sample was also taken into another study, of yellow fever vaccine responses in identical twins.

Sequences were obtained from memory (CD45RO+) T cells sorted from blood. The receptors stem from a woman under 30 in good health. Each CDR3 is given with its conserved first and last residue. D genes are given only for firm matches. Only part of the rows carry a size: once, few, many, or a class if the clone is expanded.

d_call | clone_size | j_call | v_call | cdr3_nt | cdr3_aa
NA | many | TRBJ2-7 | TRBV6-2/TRBV6-3 | TGTGCCAGCACTGAGGGGGTCAACGAGCAGTACTTC | CASTEGVNEQYF
NA | few | TRBJ1-2 | TRBV12-3/TRBV12-4 | TGTGCCAGCAGTTTGGGGGCAGAGGACTATGGCTACACCTTC | CASSLGAEDYGYTF
TRBD2 | NA | TRBJ2-5 | TRBV15 | TGTGCCACCAGCAGAGATGGACTAGCGGTAGTCCAAGAGACCCAGTACTTC | CATSRDGLAVVQETQYF
NA | many | TRBJ2-5 | TRBV20-1 | TGCAGTGCTAGAGATATCGGGACCCCTCAAGAGACCCAGTACTTC | CSARDIGTPQETQYF
NA | many | TRBJ2-2 | TRBV6-4 | TGTGCCAGCCCTAAGGGGTCCGGGGAGCTGTTTTTT | CASPKGSGELFF
TRBD2 | NA | TRBJ2-2 | TRBV5-6 | TGTGCCAGCAGCTTGGGCGGACTAGCGGATAACACCGGGGAGCTGTTTTTT | CASSLGGLADNTGELFF
TRBD2 | NA | TRBJ2-1 | TRBV5-1 | TGCGCCAGCAGCGGTGGACTAGCGGGAGGGCCTGGTCCCTACAATGAGCAGTTCTTC | CASSGGLAGGPGPYNEQFF
NA | few | TRBJ2-7 | TRBV2 | TGTGCCAGCAGTGAAGCGGGAGACTACGAGCAGTACTTC | CASSEAGDYEQYF
NA | few | TRBJ1-2 | TRBV3-1 | TGTGCCAGCAGCCAAGCGGGTATTTTGGCTGGCTACACCTTC | CASSQAGILAGYTF
NA | few | TRBJ2-7 | TRBV15 | TGTGCCACCAGCTACGGGGTAGGGAGGTACGAGCAGTACTTC | CATSYGVGRYEQYF
TRBD1 | NA | TRBJ1-6 | TRBV7-8 | TGTGCCAGCAGCCTCCAGGGGGCGATTAATAATTCACCCCTCCACTTT | CASSLQGAINNSPLHF
NA | NA | TRBJ1-1 | TRBV6-5 | TGTGCCAGCAGTCACGGACCTGAAGCTTTCTTT | CASSHGPEAFF
NA | NA | TRBJ2-5 | TRBV6-2/TRBV6-3 | TGTGCCAGCAGTTCGACCGGGACATACGTGGAGACCCAGTACTTC | CASSSTGTYVETQYF
TRBD1 | NA | TRBJ1-4 | TRBV7-2 | TGTGCCAGCAGCTTGGGGGGACAGGGCGGTGAAAAACTGTTTTTT | CASSLGGQGGEKLFF
TRBD1 | many | TRBJ2-7 | TRBV6-1 | TGTGCCAGCAATCCAGGGGGCAGGAACTACGAGCAGTACTTC | CASNPGGRNYEQYF
NA | many | TRBJ2-1 | TRBV3-1 | TGTGCCAGCAGCCAAGATTTAGCTTACAATGAGCAGTTCTTC | CASSQDLAYNEQFF
NA | few | TRBJ2-5 | TRBV7-2 | TGTGCCAGCAGCTTGTTTGACGGGCAAGAGACCCAGTACTTC | CASSLFDGQETQYF
TRBD2 | many | TRBJ2-1 | TRBV5-1 | TGCGCCAGCAGCTTGGAGGCTAGCGGAACGTACAATGAGCAGTTCTTC | CASSLEASGTYNEQFF
TRBD1 | few | TRBJ1-5 | TRBV7-3 | TGTGCCAGCAGCTCCCAGGGGGGTCAGCCCCAGCATTTT | CASSSQGGQPQHF
NA | NA | TRBJ1-4 | TRBV5-1 | TGCGCCAGCAAATACGACAGCCCCCTCGGAACTAATGAAAAACTGTTTTTT | CASKYDSPLGTNEKLFF
TRBD1 | NA | TRBJ2-4 | TRBV28 | TGTGCCAGCAGTCTAGGGACAGGGGCGATGGCCAAAAACATTCAGTACTTC | CASSLGTGAMAKNIQYF
NA | few | TRBJ2-7 | TRBV10-1 | TGCGCCAGCAGTGACCAGGCGCGTATCACCGAGCAGTACTTC | CASSDQARITEQYF
TRBD2 | few | TRBJ2-5 | TRBV20-1 | TGCAGTGCTAGCCCCCGGGGGGGGAGACAAGAGACCCAGTACTTC | CSASPRGGRQETQYF
NA | few | TRBJ2-7 | TRBV4-3 | TGCGCCAGCAGCCAAGATATGACCTTCTCCTACGAGCAGTACTTC | CASSQDMTFSYEQYF
NA | NA | TRBJ2-7 | TRBV21-1 | TGTGCCAGCAGAACAGGCGAAAAATCATACGAGCAGTACTTC | CASRTGEKSYEQYF
TRBD1 | many | TRBJ2-1 | TRBV24-1 | TGTGCCACCAGTGACCCCGGGACAGGGATCAATGAGCAGTTCTTC | CATSDPGTGINEQFF
NA | NA | TRBJ2-7 | TRBV12-3/TRBV12-4 | TGTGCCAGCAGCTCTCGGTTTGAGCAGTACTTC | CASSSRFEQYF
TRBD1 | few | TRBJ1-6 | TRBV5-1 | TGCGCCAGCAGCTTGGAAGGACAGGGGCGTAAAAATTCACCCCTCCACTTT | CASSLEGQGRKNSPLHF
NA | few | TRBJ2-2 | TRBV21-1 | TGTGCCAGACGCAGAACCGGGGAGCTGTTTTTT | CARRRTGELFF
NA | few | TRBJ2-7 | TRBV5-1 | TGCGCCAGCTACCCAGGGGGGGCGACCTACGAGCAGTACTTC | CASYPGGATYEQYF
TRBD1 | NA | TRBJ1-6 | TRBV12-3/TRBV12-4 | TGTGCCAGCAGTTTATCCGGGACAGGGCGACCTTCACCCCTCCACTTT | CASSLSGTGRPSPLHF
NA | few | TRBJ2-4 | TRBV7-9 | TGTGCCAGCAGCTTAGAGGGTGTAATGATTGAAAACATTCAGTACTTC | CASSLEGVMIENIQYF
NA | few | TRBJ1-4 | TRBV20-1 | TGCAGTGCGAGCGAGAGGGGGTACAATGAAAAACTGTTTTTT | CSASERGYNEKLFF
NA | few | TRBJ1-1 | TRBV7-2 | TGTGCCAGCAGCTCTCGAGTAGGGAGAGCTTTCTTT | CASSSRVGRAFF
NA | NA | TRBJ1-2 | TRBV28 | TGTGCCAGCAGTTCCGGGGGTGTCGTCTATGGCTACACCTTC | CASSSGGVVYGYTF
NA | NA | TRBJ1-3 | TRBV20-1 | TGCAGTGCTAGTAGCGGCCGCCGATCCTCTGGAAACACCATATATTTT | CSASSGRRSSGNTIYF
NA | NA | TRBJ2-3 | TRBV29-1 | TGCAGCGCGGGACCGAGCACAGATACGCAGTATTTT | CSAGPSTDTQYF
TRBD1 | NA | TRBJ1-5 | TRBV6-1 | TGTGCCAGCAGGGGGGGAGGGGGCGCCAATCAGCCCCAGCATTTT | CASRGGGGANQPQHF
NA | NA | TRBJ1-6 | TRBV4-3 | TGCGCCAGCAGCCAAGATGGGGCGGGGAGGGGTTCACCCCTCCACTTT | CASSQDGAGRGSPLHF
NA | few | TRBJ2-3 | TRBV25-1 | TGTGCCAGCAGTTGGGACCCGGGACAACCACCCGCGTATTTTAGCACAGATACGCAGTATTTT | CASSWDPGQPPAYFSTDTQYF
NA | many | TRBJ2-7 | TRBV12-3/TRBV12-4 | TGTGCCAGCAGTTGGGCAGGAGTAAGGTACGAGCAGTACTTC | CASSWAGVRYEQYF
NA | NA | TRBJ1-3 | TRBV7-2 | TGTGCCAGCAGCTTAGGACACAGTTCGTCAGGAAACACCATATATTTT | CASSLGHSSSGNTIYF
TRBD2 | few | TRBJ2-1 | TRBV28 | TGTGCCAGCCGCCCAAGTATAGCGGGGGCCCTTGGGCAGTTCTTC | CASRPSIAGALGQFF
TRBD1 | NA | TRBJ2-5 | TRBV7-3 | TGTGCCAGCAGCCCGGCCGGGACAGGGGGCGGGCAGACCCAGTACTTC | CASSPAGTGGGQTQYF
NA | many | TRBJ2-3 | TRBV7-2 | TGTGCCAGCAGCTTAGTGGCAGGGGACACAGATACGCAGTATTTT | CASSLVAGDTDTQYF
NA | few | TRBJ2-1 | TRBV9 | TGTGCCAGCAGCCGACGGAGCGGGTACTCCTACAATGAGCAGTTCTTC | CASSRRSGYSYNEQFF
NA | few | TRBJ2-3 | TRBV11-2 | TGTGCCAGCAGTCCGGGTACAGGGTTGGAAGATACGCAGTATTTT | CASSPGTGLEDTQYF
NA | few | TRBJ2-2 | TRBV7-2 | TGTGCCAGCAGGGCCAGGGAAACCGGGGAGCTGTTTTTT | CASRARETGELFF
NA | NA | TRBJ2-7 | TRBV6-5 | TGTGCCAGCAGTTACGGGAGCCTATTCTCCTACGAGCAGTACTTC | CASSYGSLFSYEQYF
NA | NA | TRBJ1-2 | TRBV29-1 | TGCAGCGTTTATAGAGTAGTCTATGGCTACACCTTC | CSVYRVVYGYTF
NA | few | TRBJ2-5 | TRBV2 | TGTGCCAGCAGTGACGCGGGTGGGTTGGAGACCCAGTACTTC | CASSDAGGLETQYF